Listed below are T cell receptor beta chains from one sample, sequenced in a study of blood T cell repertoires in COVID-19. The protocol was immunoSEQ multiplex PCR, while the TCRdb copy is restricted to in-frame clones and leaves out a portion. In the table there are fewer than 250,000 clones, about 90% of which are singletons. The sequenced sample was peripheral blood. Source of these receptors: a man aged 30-40 years with COVID-19, enrolled during active disease. Both conserved end residues are part of each CDR3. A D gene is named only where the DNA matches it firmly. Not every row has a clone size; where given, it reads once, few, many or a size class.

TRBJ1-5 . TRBV6-2/TRBV6-3 . CASSYSWAGVQPQHF TGTGCCAGCAGTTACTCGTGGGCAGGGGTTCAGCCCCAGCATTTT
TRBJ2-1 TRBD2 TRBV7-8 . CASSPHSGRPPMVQFF TGTGCCAGCAGCCCCCATAGCGGGAGGCCCCCGATGGTGCAGTTCTTC
TRBJ2-7 TRBD2 TRBV6-6 once CASTMTGTSGYEQYF TGTGCCAGCACCATGACAGGGACTAGCGGGTACGAGCAGTACTTC
TRBJ1-2 TRBD1 TRBV29-1 . CSVDSDRVQAGYTF TGCAGCGTGGATAGCGACAGGGTTCAGGCTGGCTACACCTTC
TRBJ2-7 TRBD1 TRBV5-6 . CASSLEGRGSYEQYF TGTGCCAGCAGCTTGGAGGGCAGGGGGTCCTACGAGCAGTACTTC
TRBJ2-5 TRBD1 TRBV5-1 . CASRRQGREEETQYF TGCGCCAGCCGGCGACAGGGGCGAGAGGAAGAGACCCAGTACTTC
TRBJ1-1 . TRBV19 . CASSSKGGTEAFF TGTGCCAGTAGTAGCAAAGGGGGCACTGAAGCTTTCTTT
TRBJ2-7 TRBD2 TRBV27 . CASSPGGNYEQYF TGTGCCAGCAGTCCGGGGGGGAACTACGAGCAGTACTTC
TRBJ2-1 . TRBV2 . CASMGVNEQFF TGTGCCAGCATGGGAGTCAATGAGCAGTTCTTC
TRBJ1-5 . TRBV6-5 once CASSYSGRGNQPQHF TGTGCCAGCAGTTACTCAGGGAGAGGCAATCAGCCCCAGCATTTT
TRBJ1-1 TRBD1 TRBV6-5 . CASTRGTGGTEAFF TGTGCCAGCACCCGCGGGACAGGGGGAACTGAAGCTTTCTTT
TRBJ2-1 . TRBV6-5 . CASSYSGDNEQFF TGTGCCAGCAGTTACTCCGGGGACAATGAGCAGTTCTTC
TRBJ1-1 . TRBV18 . CASSRYEGSLVANTEAFF TGTGCCAGCTCAAGATACGAAGGGAGTTTGGTGGCGAACACTGAAGCTTTCTTT
TRBJ1-1 . TRBV19 . CASSIAGLNTEAFF TGTGCCAGTAGTATTGCGGGGCTGAACACTGAAGCTTTCTTT
TRBJ1-1 . TRBV5-4 . CASNWGGNTEAFF TGTGCCAGCAACTGGGGGGGGAACACTGAAGCTTTCTTT
TRBJ2-2 . TRBV2 . CASSEQGHTGELFF TGTGCCAGCAGTGAGCAGGGGCACACCGGGGAGCTGTTTTTT
TRBJ1-5 . TRBV7-9 . CASSPPGGSNQPQHF TGTGCCAGCAGCCCACCCGGGGGTAGCAATCAGCCCCAGCATTTT
TRBJ2-5 . TRBV18 . CASSSGLQETQYF TGTGCCAGCTCATCCGGACTCCAAGAGACCCAGTACTTC
TRBJ1-2 TRBD1 TRBV4-3 . CASSQDPPGQGTGDGYTF TGCGCCAGCAGCCAAGATCCCCCGGGACAGGGGACCGGTGATGGCTACACCTTC
TRBJ2-7 TRBD1 TRBV7-2 . CASSYMDRAAVQYF TGTGCCAGCAGCTATATGGACAGGGCGGCGGTGCAGTACTTC
TRBJ1-2 TRBD1 TRBV7-2 . CASSESTGTGVYGYTF TGTGCCAGCAGCGAAAGTACCGGGACAGGGGTCTATGGCTACACCTTC
TRBJ2-7 TRBD1 TRBV27 . CASSHRQGEDEQYF TGTGCCAGCAGTCACCGACAGGGGGAGGACGAGCAGTACTTC
TRBJ1-5 TRBD1 TRBV30 . CAYADRHNQPQHF TGTGCCTACGCGGACAGGCACAATCAGCCCCAGCATTTT
TRBJ2-3 TRBD1 TRBV6-5 . CASSRGGSQGDTQYF TGTGCCAGCAGTCGAGGCGGGTCACAGGGGGATACGCAGTATTTT
TRBJ1-5 . TRBV6-5 . CASSYSQSGQPQHF TGTGCCAGCAGTTACTCGCAGTCTGGTCAGCCCCAGCATTTT
TRBJ2-7 . TRBV3-1/TRBV3-2 . CASSLDGGSYEQYF TGTGCCAGCAGCTTAGATGGGGGGTCCTACGAGCAGTACTTC
TRBJ1-1 . TRBV7-8 . CASSLGGRRMNTEAFF TGTGCCAGCAGCTTAGGTGGGCGCCGTATGAACACTGAAGCTTTCTTT
TRBJ1-3 . TRBV6-1 . CASRTSGGSGNTIYF TGTGCCAGCAGAACCTCTGGGGGGTCTGGAAACACCATATATTTT
TRBJ2-7 . TRBV9 . CASSVSGKDYEQYF TGTGCCAGCAGCGTATCCGGGAAGGACTACGAGCAGTACTTC
TRBJ2-1 . TRBV19 . CASSIFWGSSNEQFF TGTGCCAGTAGTATATTCTGGGGCTCCTCGAATGAGCAGTTCTTC
TRBJ2-7 TRBD1 TRBV28 . CASSTNRGLEQYF TGTGCCAGCAGTACAAACAGGGGGCTGGAGCAGTACTTC
TRBJ2-3 . TRBV11-3 once CASSFTLTDTQYF TGTGCCAGCAGCTTCACTCTTACAGATACGCAGTATTTT
TRBJ1-3 . TRBV4-3 few CASSLSGPGSGNTIYF TGCGCCAGCAGCCTTAGTGGTCCCGGCTCTGGAAACACCATATATTTT
TRBJ1-6 . TRBV5-1 . CASSGATGSGESLHF TGCGCCAGCAGCGGCGCCACAGGCTCTGGGGAATCCCTCCACTTT
TRBJ2-1 TRBD2 TRBV5-1 . CASSLGLAGLGRNEQFF TGCGCCAGCAGCTTGGGCCTAGCGGGCCTGGGCAGGAATGAGCAGTTCTTC
TRBJ2-7 . TRBV4-3 . CASSQEISSYYEQYF TGCGCCAGCAGCCAAGAAATTTCGTCTTACTACGAGCAGTACTTC
TRBJ1-1 TRBD1 TRBV3-1/TRBV3-2 once CASSQAGGAYTEAFF TGTGCCAGCAGCCAGGCAGGGGGCGCGTACACTGAAGCTTTCTTT
TRBJ2-3 TRBD2 TRBV30 . CAWSALAGVLDTQYF TGTGCCTGGAGTGCCCTAGCGGGAGTTCTGGATACGCAGTATTTT
TRBJ2-1 . TRBV24-1 . CATSDGVLINNEQFF TGTGCCACCAGTGATGGAGTTCTTATCAACAATGAGCAGTTCTTC
TRBJ1-2 . TRBV27 . CASSLSSGMGGYTF TGTGCCAGCAGTTTATCATCCGGGATGGGTGGCTACACCTTC
TRBJ2-7 . TRBV6-2/TRBV6-3 once CASSYGARAYEQYF TGTGCCAGCAGTTACGGGGCCAGGGCCTACGAGCAGTACTTC
TRBJ2-3 . TRBV4-1 . CASSQDRGDTQYF TGCGCCAGCAGCCAAGATCGAGGAGATACGCAGTATTTT